This T cell receptor beta chain was recovered during a study of T cell responses to AZD1222 COVID-19 vaccine. V was trimmed by 4 bases and J by 5 bases, leaving 14 bases between them. The CDR3 has 14 residues. Germline V gene lookup returns CDR1 LGHDT and CDR2 YNNKEL (reference sequence). Method: immunoSEQ multiplex PCR; TCRdb's copy keeps in-frame clones and lacks some. This table holds under 100,000 clones, roughly 90% found once. The clonotype was recovered from an adult in good health. The rearrangement uses TRBV3-1 (or the pseudogene TRBV3-2) and TRBJ1-1; no reliable D call. The material was peripheral blood, obtained on day 0 of AZD1222 vaccination. In DNA, the CDR3 is TGTGCCAGCAGCCCTACAGTCACCCGGACTGAAGCTTTCTTT. Protein: CASSPTVTRTEAFF.